One sample yielded the 15 T cell receptor beta chains listed below, sequenced in a study of blood T cell repertoires in COVID-19. Clones were read by immunoSEQ multiplex PCR, and TCRdb kept only the in-frame ones, dropping some. The sample has about 140,000 clones, 88% seen once; the top ten hold approximately 1.8%. Specimen: peripheral blood. These receptor sequences come from a man aged 65 to 79 with acute or convalescent COVID-19.

The genes are TRBV19 and TRBJ1-5, with D perhaps matching TRBD1 (5 bases). Trimming took off 4 bases at V and 2 bases at J, with 12 bases between the two ends. This CDR3 spans 15 amino acids. Germline CDR1 is LNHDA and CDR2 is SQIVND (reference sequence). CDR3: CASSTQGSGNQPQHF. The CDR3 coding sequence is TGTGCCAGTAGTACCCAGGGTTCCGGCAATCAGCCCCAGCATTTT.

This chain links TRBV27 with TRBJ2-7, with D perhaps TRBD2 (6 bases). The V end lost 3 bases, the J end lost 3 bases, and 9 bases lay between the germline ends. The V gene's germline CDR1 is MNHEY and CDR2 SMNVEV (reference sequence). This CDR3 region has 13 residues. CDR3 coding DNA: TGTGCCAGCAGTTTCGGACTATACTACGAGCAGTACTTC. Translating it yields CASSFGLYYEQYF.

The V gene is TRBV10-2, the J gene TRBJ1-4; 8 bases are shared with TRBD1. The CDR3 is made up of 13 amino acids. CDR1 WSHSY and CDR2 SAAADI come from the germline V gene. Unmatched junction bases numbered 5, after V lost 10 bases and J lost 4 bases. In DNA form, the CDR3 reads TGCGCCACCACGACAGGGGTTAATGAAAAACTGTTTTTT. Encoded protein: CATTTGVNEKLFF.

This chain connects TRBV3-1 (or the pseudogene TRBV3-2) to TRBJ2-1, with 13 positions matching TRBD2. J lost 8 bases, V lost 0 bases, and 10 bases had no gene match. Germline assignment: CDR1 LGHDT and CDR2 YNNKEL (reference sequence). CDR3 size: 18 residues. In DNA form, the CDR3 reads TGTGCCAGCAGCCAAGATGGACTAGCGGGAGATTCTCTAGATGAGCAGTTCTTC. Its translation: CASSQDGLAGDSLDEQFF.

The CDR3 sequence is CASTSIWAGTEAFF. CDR3 DNA: TGTGCCAGCACGAGCATATGGGCTGGCACTGAAGCTTTCTTT. The chain couples TRBV6-5 to TRBJ1-1, with unresolved D. Germline assignment: CDR1 MNHEY and CDR2 SVGAGI. This CDR3 contains 14 residues. V lost 7 bases and J 4 bases, leaving 16 bases between the germline ends.

V gene TRBV7-9 combines with J gene TRBJ2-7, with 8 bases identical to TRBD2. The CDR3 is made up of 14 amino acids. Germline V lookup: CDR1 SEHNR, CDR2 FQNEAQ (reference sequence). The V gene end was trimmed by 1 base and the J gene end by 6 bases; junction bases not matched to a gene: 5. CDR3 loop: CASSLGRGVSEQYF. DNA of the CDR3: TGTGCCAGCAGCTTAGGGCGGGGGGTGAGCGAGCAGTACTTC.

J is TRBJ1-6 and V is TRBV7-3; D gene ambiguous. CDR1 and CDR2 (germline): SGHTA, FQGTGA. Between the trimmed V and J ends, which lost 6 bases and 2 bases, there was a span of 11 bases. This CDR3 is built from 15 residues. CDR3 region: CASSASTAYNSPLHF. The CDR3 DNA reads TGTGCCAGCAGTGCTAGTACGGCCTATAATTCACCCCTCCACTTT.

V is TRBV6-6 and J is TRBJ1-1, with D possibly matching TRBD1 (6 bases). CDR3 length: 15 amino acids. Per the germline V gene, CDR1 is MNHNY and CDR2 is SVGAGI (reference sequence). Trimming pared 0 bases from V and 2 bases from J, leaving 10 bases between. Here the CDR3 DNA reads TGTGCCAGCAGTTACTCACGGGGGGGCAACACTGAAGCTTTCTTT. Protein sequence: CASSYSRGGNTEAFF.

This sequence joins TRBV5-1 and TRBJ1-1, with 8 bases fitting TRBD1. The CDR3 length is 15 residues. V gave up 2 bases and J gave up 2 bases; unmatched junction bases: 5. The germline CDR1 and CDR2 sequences are SGHRS and YFSETQ. The CDR3 nucleotides read TGCGCCAGCAGCTTTAACAGGGGGGATAACACTGAAGCTTTCTTT. It translates to CASSFNRGDNTEAFF.

This chain joins TRBV7-2 and TRBJ1-2, with D possibly being TRBD1 (6 bases). The V and J ends lost 5 bases and 4 bases respectively, with 11 bases between them. CDR1 is SGHTA, CDR2 FQGNSA, per germline. This CDR3 region has 13 residues. Here the CDR3 DNA reads TGTGCCAGCAGCACAGGGATCCGCTATGGCTACACCTTC. Translated, it gives CASSTGIRYGYTF. The entire variable domain, with the rest obtained from reference TRBV7-2 and TRBJ1-2, is as follows: GAGVSQSPSNKVTEKGKDVELRCDPISGHTALYWYRQSLGQGLEFLIYFQGNSAPDKSGLPSDRFSAERTGGSVSTLTIQRTQQEDSAVYLCASSTGIRYGYTFGSGTRLTVV.

J is TRBJ1-1 and V is TRBV6-5; tentatively, D is TRBD1 (5 bases). This CDR3 has 14 residues. CDR1 and CDR2 (germline): MNHEY, SVGAGI. Trimming removed 2 bases from V and 4 bases from J, with 11 bases in between. CDR3 nucleotide sequence: TGTGCCAGCAGTTACGGAGGGGAAAGCACTGAAGCTTTCTTT. It yields the protein CASSYGGESTEAFF.

The gene calls are TRBV28 and TRBJ2-1; TRBD2 agrees at 12 bases. This CDR3 region has 15 residues. With V trimmed by 2 bases and J by 10 bases, 6 bases remained unmatched. Germline lookup yields CDR1 MDHEN and CDR2 SYDVKM. The CDR3 region is CASSLPRLAGEEQFF. The CDR3 bases are TGTGCCAGCAGTTTACCCCGACTAGCGGGAGAAGAGCAGTTCTTC.

The V call is TRBV10-3, the J call TRBJ1-2; weak D call: TRBD1 (6 bases). Trimming took 7 bases from V and 8 from J, leaving 11 bases between them. Per the germline V gene, CDR1 is ENHRY and CDR2 is SYGVKD. The CDR3 runs to 11 residues. CDR3 loop: CAITEGGGYTF. CDR3 DNA sequence: TGTGCCATCACCGAAGGGGGAGGCTACACCTTC.

The chain couples TRBV5-6 to TRBJ2-3; the D gene is possibly TRBD1 (6 bases). The V end lost 3 bases, the J end lost 1 base, and 15 bases lay between the germline ends. The CDR3 covers 16 residues. Germline loops: CDR1 SGHDT, CDR2 YYEEEE. This chain's CDR3 is CASSSQGSIGTDTQYF. CDR3 sequence (DNA): TGTGCCAGCAGCTCTCAGGGGAGTATTGGCACAGATACGCAGTATTTT.

The chain carries TRBV30 and TRBJ1-4; D may be TRBD1 (6 bases). Germline V gene sequence: CDR1 GTSNPN, CDR2 SVGIG (reference sequence). The germline V and J ends were trimmed by 4 bases and 4 bases, with 13 bases remaining between them. The CDR3 length is 14 residues. The CDR3 region is CAWKVGRGNEKLFF. CDR3 nucleotides: TGTGCCTGGAAAGTTGGCAGGGGTAATGAAAAACTGTTTTTT.